The 10 T cell receptor beta chains reported below all come from one sample, sequenced in a study of CD8+CD57+ T cells in acquired aplastic anemia. In patients chosen for sequencing, flow cytometry had shown CD8+CD57+ cell expansion. TCR beta VDJ and CDR3 were profiled, and genomic DNA was the template. TCRdb re-analysed the reads in MiXCR, keeping a single row per CDR3 protein. The profile shows about 160,000 distinct CDR3 sequences, more than 40% of them singletons. Sequencing input: sorted CD4+, CD8+, or CD8+CD57+ T cells (not recorded which) from PBMCs. These receptors originate from a human donor with aplastic anemia.

The chain is built from TRBV7-9 and TRBJ2-2; D gene ambiguous. Trimming cost V 2 bases and J 1 base, with 5 bases left between them. The CDR3 has 14 residues. Germline V gene data show CDR1 as SEHNR and CDR2 as FQNEAQ (reference sequence). In nucleotides, the CDR3 is TGTGCCAGCAGCTTATATGGGAACACCGGGGAGCTGTTTTTT. This codes for CASSLYGNTGELFF.

Turning to this clonotype: A single base separates this from a much larger clone, so it may be a read error. The chain joins TRBV4-2 to TRBJ2-1; D unresolved. The germline CDR1 and CDR2 sequences are LGHNA and YNFKEQ. Trimming cost V 7 bases and J 0 bases, with 13 bases left between them. The CDR3 sequence is 15 residues long. The CDR3 loop is CASNPWAISYNEQFF. CDR3 sequence (DNA): TGTGCCAGCAACCCCTGGGCAATCTCCTACAATGAGCAGTTCTTC.

This clonotype was counted at least ten times. The CDR3 DNA follows: TGTGCCAGCAGTTACGACAGAACTCAGCCCCAGCATTTT. Protein sequence: CASSYDRTQPQHF. This rearrangement joins TRBV6-6 to TRBJ1-5; TRBD1 might be the D (5 bases). Trimming removed 2 bases from V and 6 bases from J, with 8 bases in between. CDR3 length equals 13 residues. Germline-derived CDR1 and CDR2 are MNHNY and SVGAGI (reference sequence).

This chain connects TRBV20-1 to TRBJ2-2; D ambiguous. V lost 4 bases and J lost 4, with 13 bases in between. This CDR3 spans 14 amino acids. Per the germline V gene, CDR1 is DFQATT and CDR2 is SNEGSKA (reference sequence). The CDR3 protein is CSATRYSSTGELFF. In nucleotides, the CDR3 is TGCAGTGCTACCCGCTACTCGAGCACCGGGGAGCTGTTTTTT.

This clonotype came up many times. The CDR3 nucleotides are TGTGCCAGCAGCGTTGGACAGCCGGCCTACGAGCAGTACTTC. Translating it yields CASSVGQPAYEQYF. The gene calls are TRBV9 and TRBJ2-7; D perhaps matches TRBD1 (6 bases). The CDR3 consists of 14 residues. Germline assignment: CDR1 SGDLS and CDR2 YYNGEE. The V end lost 2 bases, the J end lost 2 bases, and 11 bases lay between the germline ends.

This clonotype occurred many times. The chain has TRBV25-1 and TRBJ1-6; tentatively, D is TRBD1 (5 bases). This CDR3 contains 13 residues. Between the trimmed V and J ends, which lost 3 bases and 7 bases, there was a span of 7 bases. Per germline, CDR1 MGHDK and CDR2 SYGVNS. The CDR3 reads CASSDQGNSPLHF. CDR3 bases: TGTGCCAGCAGTGACCAGGGAAATTCACCCCTCCACTTT.

In its sample, this clonotype was seen many times. The chain is built from TRBV7-9 and TRBJ1-2; TRBD1 matches 9 bases. The CDR3 consists of 13 residues. Germline-derived CDR1 and CDR2 are SEHNR and FQNEAQ (reference sequence). Trimming removed 5 bases from V and 4 bases from J; junction bases left unmatched: 2. CDR3: CASSAGQGYGYTF. For the CDR3, the DNA is TGTGCCAGCAGCGCGGGACAGGGCTATGGCTACACCTTC.

The chain carries TRBV7-9 and TRBJ2-7; either TRBD1 or TRBD2 may supply D (5 bases each). Germline CDR1 and CDR2: SEHNR and FQNEAQ (reference sequence). This CDR3 has 13 residues. Trimming stripped 5 bases from V and 3 bases from J, with 11 bases between. The CDR3 DNA is TGTGCCAGCAGCCAAGAGGGGTACTACGAGCAGTACTTC. This sequence encodes CASSQEGYYEQYF. The full variable domain, with the rest looked up from reference TRBV7-9 and TRBJ2-7, is DTGVSQNPRHKITKRGQNVTFRCDPISEHNRLYWYRQTLGQGPEFLTYFQNEAQLEKSRLLSDRFSAERPKGSFSTLEIQRTEQGDSAMYLCASSQEGYYEQYFGPGTRLTVT.

This clonotype has a count of ten or more. This chain joins TRBV5-4 and TRBJ2-1; D is tentatively TRBD1 or TRBD2 (6 bases each). This CDR3 contains 16 residues. V gave up 2 bases and J gave up 1 base, with 13 bases separating them. From germline, CDR1 is SGHNT and CDR2 YYREEE (reference sequence). As DNA, the CDR3 is TGTGCCAGCAGCTTTCGGGGGCGGGGATCCTACAATGAGCAGTTCTTC. Translated: CASSFRGRGSYNEQFF.

The chain uses TRBV29-1 and TRBJ1-2; no clear D gene. The CDR3 extends over 14 amino acids. The V and J ends lost 3 bases and 0 bases respectively, with 11 bases between them. Germline V gives CDR1 SQVTM, CDR2 ANQGSEA. The CDR3 DNA follows: TGCAGCGTTGATTCGGGGAATCCTAACTATGGCTACACCTTC. Translation gives CSVDSGNPNYGYTF.